This T cell receptor beta chain was sequenced during a study of blood T cell repertoires in COVID-19. Sequencing used immunoSEQ multiplex PCR; TCRdb keeps in-frame clones, though not all of them. The data contain some 250,000 clones, 65% to 85% of them singletons. Looked up from germline, CDR1 is DFQATT and CDR2 is SNEGSKA (reference sequence). The CDR3 is made up of 11 amino acids. With 0 bases removed from V and 5 bases from J, the gap between germline ends came to 5 bases. Sequenced sample: peripheral blood. The clonotype originates from a woman of 80 years or more with acute or convalescent COVID-19. The chain couples TRBV20-1 to TRBJ2-7; D is ambiguous. This CDR3 reads CSARDSNEQYF. In DNA, the CDR3 is TGCAGTGCTAGAGATAGTAACGAGCAGTACTTC.